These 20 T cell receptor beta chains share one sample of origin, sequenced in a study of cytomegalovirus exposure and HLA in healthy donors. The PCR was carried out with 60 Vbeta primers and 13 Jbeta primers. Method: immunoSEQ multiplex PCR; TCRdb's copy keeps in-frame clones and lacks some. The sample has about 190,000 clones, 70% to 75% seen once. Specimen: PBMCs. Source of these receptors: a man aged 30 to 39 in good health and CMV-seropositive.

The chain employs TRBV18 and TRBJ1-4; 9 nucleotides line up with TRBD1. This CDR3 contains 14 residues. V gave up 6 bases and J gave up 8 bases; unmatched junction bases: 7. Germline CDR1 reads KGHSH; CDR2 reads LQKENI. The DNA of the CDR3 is TGTGCCAGCTCGGCCGGGACAGGGAGGGAAAAACTGTTTTTT. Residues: CASSAGTGREKLFF.

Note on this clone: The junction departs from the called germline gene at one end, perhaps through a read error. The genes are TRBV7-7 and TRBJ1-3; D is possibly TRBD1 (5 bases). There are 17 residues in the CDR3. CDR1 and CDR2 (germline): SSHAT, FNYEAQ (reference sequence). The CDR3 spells CASSPGGAGISGNTIYF. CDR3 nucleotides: TGTGCTAGCAGCCCTGGGGGAGCGGGGATCTCTGGAAACACCATATATTTT.

The CDR3, as DNA: TGCGCCAGCAGCCAAGGGGGCGGTAGTGAAAAACTGTTTTTT. Residues: CASSQGGGSEKLFF. This sequence joins TRBV4-1 and TRBJ1-4; a weak D match, TRBD1 (5 bases). The ends were cut back, 1 base at V and 7 bases at J, with 10 bases in the middle. Germline V gene data show CDR1 as MGHRA and CDR2 as YSYEKL. The CDR3 runs to 14 residues.

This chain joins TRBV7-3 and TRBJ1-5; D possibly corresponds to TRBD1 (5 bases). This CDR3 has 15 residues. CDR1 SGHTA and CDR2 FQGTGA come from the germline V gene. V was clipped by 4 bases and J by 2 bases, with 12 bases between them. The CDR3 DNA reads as TGTGCCAGCAGCTCCCCGGGGGGGGGCAATCAGCCCCAGCATTTT. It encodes CASSSPGGGNQPQHF.

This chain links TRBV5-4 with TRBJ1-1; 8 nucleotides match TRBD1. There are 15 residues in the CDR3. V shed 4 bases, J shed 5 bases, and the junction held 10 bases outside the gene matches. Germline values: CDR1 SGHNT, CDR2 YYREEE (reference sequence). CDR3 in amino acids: CASSPGGAVGTEAFF. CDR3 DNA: TGTGCCAGCAGCCCAGGGGGCGCAGTAGGGACTGAAGCTTTCTTT.

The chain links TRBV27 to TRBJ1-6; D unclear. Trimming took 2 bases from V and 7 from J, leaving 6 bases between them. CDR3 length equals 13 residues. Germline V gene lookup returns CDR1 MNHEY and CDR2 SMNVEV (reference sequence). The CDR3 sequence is CASSLVGNSPLHF. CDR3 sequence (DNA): TGTGCCAGCAGTTTAGTCGGGAATTCACCCCTCCACTTT.

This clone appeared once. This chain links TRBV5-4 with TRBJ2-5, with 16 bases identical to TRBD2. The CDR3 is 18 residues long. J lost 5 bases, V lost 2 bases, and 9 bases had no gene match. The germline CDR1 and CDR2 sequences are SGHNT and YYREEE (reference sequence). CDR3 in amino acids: CASSFPGTSGGAEETQYF. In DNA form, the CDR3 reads TGTGCCAGCAGCTTCCCCGGGACTAGCGGGGGGGCGGAGGAGACCCAGTACTTC.

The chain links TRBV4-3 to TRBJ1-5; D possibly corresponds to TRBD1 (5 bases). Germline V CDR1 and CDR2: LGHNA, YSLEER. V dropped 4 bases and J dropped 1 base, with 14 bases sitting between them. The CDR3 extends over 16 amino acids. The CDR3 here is CASSPDLGGSNQPQHF. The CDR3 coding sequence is TGCGCCAGCAGCCCCGATTTGGGGGGGAGCAATCAGCCCCAGCATTTT.

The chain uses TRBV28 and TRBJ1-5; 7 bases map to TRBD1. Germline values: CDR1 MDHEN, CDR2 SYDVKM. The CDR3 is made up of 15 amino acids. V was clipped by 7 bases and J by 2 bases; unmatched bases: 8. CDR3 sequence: CASKLRGRGNQPQHF. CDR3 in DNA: TGTGCCAGCAAACTTAGGGGGCGAGGCAATCAGCCCCAGCATTTT.

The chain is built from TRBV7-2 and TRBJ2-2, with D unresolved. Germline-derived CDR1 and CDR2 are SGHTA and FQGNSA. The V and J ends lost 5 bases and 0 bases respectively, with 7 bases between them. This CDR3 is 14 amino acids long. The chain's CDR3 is CASSPGPNTGELFF. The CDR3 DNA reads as TGTGCCAGCAGCCCCGGTCCGAACACCGGGGAGCTGTTTTTT.

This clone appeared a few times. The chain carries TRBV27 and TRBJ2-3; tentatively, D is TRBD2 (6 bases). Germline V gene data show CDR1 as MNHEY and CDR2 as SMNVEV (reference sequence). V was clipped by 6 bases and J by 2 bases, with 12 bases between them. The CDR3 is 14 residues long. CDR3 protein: CASRPGVSTDTQYF. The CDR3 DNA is TGTGCCAGCAGGCCGGGGGTTTCCACAGATACGCAGTATTTT.

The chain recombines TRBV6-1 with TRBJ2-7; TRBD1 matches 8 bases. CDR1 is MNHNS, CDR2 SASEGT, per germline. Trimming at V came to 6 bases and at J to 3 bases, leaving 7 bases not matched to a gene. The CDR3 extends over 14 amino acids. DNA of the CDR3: TGTGCCAGCAGAAAGGCAGGGGGCAGCTACGAGCAGTACTTC. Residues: CASRKAGGSYEQYF.

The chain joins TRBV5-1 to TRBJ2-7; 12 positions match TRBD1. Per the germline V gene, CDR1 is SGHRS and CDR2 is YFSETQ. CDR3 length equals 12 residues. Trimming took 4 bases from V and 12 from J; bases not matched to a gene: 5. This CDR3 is CASSQGQGAMYF. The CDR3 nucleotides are TGCGCCAGCAGCCAGGGACAGGGGGCGATGTACTTC.

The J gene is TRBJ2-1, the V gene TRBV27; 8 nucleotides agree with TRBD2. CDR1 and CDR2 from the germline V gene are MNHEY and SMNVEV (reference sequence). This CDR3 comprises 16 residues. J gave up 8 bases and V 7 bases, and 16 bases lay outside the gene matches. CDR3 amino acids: CASNSPHRAGGYEQFF. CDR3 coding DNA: TGTGCCAGCAATTCTCCTCACCGGGCGGGAGGCTATGAGCAGTTCTTC.

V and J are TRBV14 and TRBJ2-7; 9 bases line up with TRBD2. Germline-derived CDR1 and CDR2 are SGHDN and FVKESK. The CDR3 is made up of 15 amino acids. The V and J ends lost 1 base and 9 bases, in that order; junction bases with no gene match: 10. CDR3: CASSQGTSVAVGQYF. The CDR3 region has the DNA TGTGCCAGCAGCCAAGGGACTAGCGTCGCTGTCGGGCAGTACTTC.

The CDR3 spells CASSLGGAGLAGASYEQYF. In DNA, the CDR3 is TGCGCCAGCAGCTTGGGAGGGGCAGGACTAGCGGGAGCGTCCTACGAGCAGTACTTC. The chain links TRBV5-1 to TRBJ2-7; TRBD2 aligns across 13 bases. The germline CDR1 and CDR2 sequences are SGHRS and YFSETQ. This CDR3 comprises 19 residues. Trimming cost V 0 bases and J 1 base; bases outside gene matches: 10. Combining the CDR3 with reference TRBV5-1 and TRBJ2-7 gives the whole variable domain KAGVTQTPRYLIKTRGQQVTLSCSPISGHRSVSWYQQTPGQGLQFLFEYFSETQRNKGNFPGRFSGRQFSNSRSEMNVSTLELGDSALYLCASSLGGAGLAGASYEQYFGPGTRLTVT.

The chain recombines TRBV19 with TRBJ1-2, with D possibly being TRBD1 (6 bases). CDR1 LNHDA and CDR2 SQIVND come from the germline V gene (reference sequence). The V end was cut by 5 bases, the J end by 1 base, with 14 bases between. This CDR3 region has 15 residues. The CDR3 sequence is CASSYRDTDNYGYTF. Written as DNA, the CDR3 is TGTGCCAGTAGTTACCGGGACACGGATAACTATGGCTACACCTTC.

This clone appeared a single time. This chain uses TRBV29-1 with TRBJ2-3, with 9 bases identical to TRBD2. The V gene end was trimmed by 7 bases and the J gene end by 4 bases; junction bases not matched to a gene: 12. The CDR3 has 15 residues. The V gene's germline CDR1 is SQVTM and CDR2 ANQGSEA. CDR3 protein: CSACEVGTSSDTQYF. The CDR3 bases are TGCAGCGCCTGCGAGGTGGGGACTAGCTCAGATACGCAGTATTTT.

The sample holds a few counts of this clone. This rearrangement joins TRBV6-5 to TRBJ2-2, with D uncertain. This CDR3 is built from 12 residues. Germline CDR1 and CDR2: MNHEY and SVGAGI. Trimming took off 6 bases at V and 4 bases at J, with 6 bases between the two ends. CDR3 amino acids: CASRTGTGELFF. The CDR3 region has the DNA TGTGCCAGCAGAACGGGCACCGGGGAGCTGTTTTTT.

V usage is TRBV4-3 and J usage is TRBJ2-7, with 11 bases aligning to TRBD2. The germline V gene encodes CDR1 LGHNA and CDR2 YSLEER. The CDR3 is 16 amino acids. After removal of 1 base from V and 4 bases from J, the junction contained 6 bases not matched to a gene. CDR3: CASSQGGSGGGYEQYF. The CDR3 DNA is TGCGCCAGCAGCCAAGGCGGTAGCGGGGGGGGGTACGAGCAGTACTTC.